A single sample is the source of the 32 T cell receptor beta chains below, sequenced in a study. TCRdb redid the calling of the RT-PCR reads with MiXCR, one entry per CDR3 protein. Here the sample spans fewer than 800,000 distinct CDR3 sequences, approximately 15% being singletons. The sequenced sample was memory CD4+ T cells from blood. The receptor source for this set is a female donor in good health, serving as a healthy control.

The table lists this clonotype with a few counts. The J gene is TRBJ2-1, the V gene TRBV18; no clear D. This CDR3 has 14 amino acids. Trimming took 3 bases from V and 5 from J, leaving 11 bases between them. Germline assignment: CDR1 KGHSH and CDR2 LQKENI. CDR3 nucleotides: TGTGCCAGCTCACCGGTACTACGAAACAATGAGCAGTTCTTC. As protein: CASSPVLRNNEQFF.

Ten or more counts support this clonotype. The chain combines TRBV5-1 with TRBJ1-1; a possible D gene is TRBD1 (5 bases). From germline, CDR1 is SGHRS and CDR2 YFSETQ. The CDR3 runs 15 residues. The V and J ends lost 3 bases and 0 bases respectively, with 12 bases between them. CDR3 bases: TGCGCCAGCAGCTATTGGGGACCCATGAACACTGAAGCTTTCTTT. This translates into CASSYWGPMNTEAFF. The full variable domain, completed using reference TRBV5-1 and TRBJ1-1, is KAGVTQTPRYLIKTRGQQVTLSCSPISGHRSVSWYQQTPGQGLQFLFEYFSETQRNKGNFPGRFSGRQFSNSRSEMNVSTLELGDSALYLCASSYWGPMNTEAFFGQGTRLTVV.

This sequence joins TRBV7-4 and TRBJ1-5; 10 bases are a match to TRBD1. The V and J ends lost 3 bases and 5 bases, in that order; junction bases with no gene match: 19. The length of the CDR3 is 20 residues. Per germline, CDR1 SGHVT and CDR2 SQSDAQ. DNA of the CDR3: TGTGCCAGCAGCTTCGCCCGGGACAGGGGCCCTCCAATTCGACATCAGCCCCAGCATTTT. Its protein product is CASSFARDRGPPIRHQPQHF.

The V call is TRBV20-1, the J call TRBJ2-5; perhaps TRBD2 as D (6 bases). V lost 5 bases and J 4 bases, leaving 14 bases between the germline ends. Germline V gene sequence: CDR1 DFQATT, CDR2 SNEGSKA (reference sequence). This CDR3 comprises 13 residues. CDR3 residues: CSAWEVLSETQYF. The CDR3 DNA reads as TGCAGTGCTTGGGAGGTTCTTTCAGAGACCCAGTACTTC.

This clonotype was detected only a few times. The chain couples TRBV24-1 to TRBJ2-3; possible D gene TRBD1, 7 bases. V lost 4 bases and J lost 2, with 15 bases in between. The CDR3 consists of 16 residues. Per the germline V gene, CDR1 is KGHDR and CDR2 is SFDVKD. CDR3 sequence reads: CATSDLGRGDTDTQYF. The CDR3 DNA follows: TGTGCCACCAGTGACTTGGGCAGGGGGGACACAGATACGCAGTATTTT.

The rearrangement links TRBV7-9 to TRBJ1-2; no clear D. Germline V gives CDR1 SEHNR, CDR2 FQNEAQ (reference sequence). V was shortened by 1 base and J by 8 bases, with 8 bases between the two germline ends. This CDR3 region has 12 residues. The CDR3 reads CASSLELVGYTF. The CDR3, as DNA: TGTGCCAGCAGCTTAGAGTTAGTGGGCTACACCTTC.

This chain uses TRBV7-2 with TRBJ1-6; 7 bases align to TRBD1. Germline V gene sequence: CDR1 SGHTA, CDR2 FQGNSA. J gave up 9 bases and V 3 bases, and 5 bases lay outside the gene matches. The CDR3 length is 14 residues. The CDR3 region has the DNA TGTGCCAGCAGCTTGGGACAGCTTGTTTCACCCCTCCACTTT. Translating gives CASSLGQLVSPLHF.

The table lists this clonotype with a few counts. The chain uses TRBV20-1 and TRBJ2-7, with 9 bases lining up with TRBD2. The CDR3 has 15 residues. The germline CDR1 and CDR2 sequences are DFQATT and SNEGSKA (reference sequence). Trimming took 0 bases from V and 0 from J; bases not matched to a gene: 3. The CDR3 protein is CSARDPSGNSYEQYF. DNA for the CDR3: TGCAGTGCTAGAGATCCTAGCGGGAACTCCTACGAGCAGTACTTC.

This clonotype occurred a few times. The gene calls are TRBV28 and TRBJ2-5; TRBD2 might be the D (6 bases). Trimming left V 5 bases short and J 4 bases short, with 14 bases between. The CDR3 spans 14 residues. Germline CDR1 MDHEN, CDR2 SYDVKM. This CDR3 is CASSIRLDGETQYF. The CDR3 DNA reads TGTGCCAGCAGTATCCGACTAGACGGAGAGACCCAGTACTTC.

There are many counts of this clonotype. This chain joins TRBV5-6 and TRBJ2-3; D remains ambiguous. Per the germline V gene, CDR1 is SGHDT and CDR2 is YYEEEE. V shed 5 bases and J shed 2 bases, with 18 bases lying between them. CDR3 length: 16 residues. The CDR3 sequence is CASRPGLGANTDTQYF. Written as DNA, the CDR3 is TGTGCCAGCAGACCCGGTTTAGGTGCTAACACAGATACGCAGTATTTT. Supplemented by reference TRBV5-6 and TRBJ2-3, the full variable domain reads DAGVTQSPTHLIKTRGQQVTLRCSPKSGHDTVSWYQQALGQGPQFIFQYYEEEERQRGNFPDRFSGHQFPNYSSELNVNALLLGDSALYLCASRPGLGANTDTQYFGPGTRLTVL.

Ten or more counts support this clonotype. The chain's CDR3 is CAAKGTGELFF. CDR3 nucleotides: TGTGCCGCCAAGGGCACCGGGGAGCTGTTTTTT. The genes are TRBV6-5 and TRBJ2-2; D uncertain. V lost 11 bases and J 4 bases, leaving 8 bases between the germline ends. CDR3 length equals 11 residues. Germline assignment: CDR1 MNHEY and CDR2 SVGAGI.

The chain uses TRBV7-9 and TRBJ2-7; D is unclear. Germline V gene lookup returns CDR1 SEHNR and CDR2 FQNEAQ (reference sequence). The CDR3 contains 15 residues. V was pared by 5 bases and J by 0 bases, with 14 bases between. The DNA for the CDR3 is TGTGCCAGCAGCAGGAGCACCGGAACCTCCTACGAGCAGTACTTC. Its protein is CASSRSTGTSYEQYF.

There are a few counts of this clonotype. The chain uses TRBV11-1 and TRBJ1-2; the D gene is possibly TRBD1 (5 bases). The CDR3 contains 17 residues. CDR1 and CDR2 from the germline V gene are SGHAT and FQDESV (reference sequence). The V end lost 4 bases, the J end lost 0 bases, and 18 bases lay between the germline ends. CDR3 amino acids: CASSSWEAGQPNYGYTF. CDR3 in DNA: TGTGCCAGCAGCTCCTGGGAAGCAGGACAACCTAACTATGGCTACACCTTC.

The table lists this clonotype with a few counts. The chain employs TRBV20-1 and TRBJ2-1; tentatively, D is TRBD2 (6 bases). V lost 0 bases and J 0 bases, leaving 12 bases between the germline ends. This CDR3 region has 16 residues. The germline CDR1 and CDR2 sequences are DFQATT and SNEGSKA (reference sequence). CDR3 sequence: CSARDHRGGSYNEQFF. CDR3 sequence (DNA): TGCAGTGCTAGAGATCACCGGGGAGGCTCCTACAATGAGCAGTTCTTC.

There are many counts of this clonotype. The CDR3 coding sequence is TGCGCCAGCAGCCAGGACGCTCAATCCTCCTACAATGAGCAGTTCTTC. It specifies CASSQDAQSSYNEQFF. The genes are TRBV4-3 and TRBJ2-1; D gene unclear. CDR1 and CDR2 from the germline V gene are LGHNA and YSLEER. Between the trimmed V and J ends, which lost 3 bases and 0 bases, there was a span of 12 bases. This CDR3 region has 16 residues.

This clonotype occurred many times. The chain carries TRBV5-6 and TRBJ1-1; TRBD1 matches 9 bases. This CDR3 has 15 amino acids. The V gene end was trimmed by 0 bases and the J gene end by 11 bases; junction bases not matched to a gene: 11. Germline assignment: CDR1 SGHDT and CDR2 YYEEEE. CDR3 region: CASSLAGGQGVWAFF. CDR3 bases: TGTGCCAGCAGCTTGGCTGGGGGACAGGGTGTTTGGGCTTTCTTT.

CDR3 DNA: TGCGCCAGCAGCTTGGGAGGACAGGGGAACACCGGGGAGCTGTTTTTT. Translating gives CASSLGGQGNTGELFF. The V call is TRBV5-1, the J call TRBJ2-2, with 8 bases that match TRBD1. The germline gives CDR1 SGHRS, CDR2 YFSETQ. The length of the CDR3 is 16 residues. Trimming removed 0 bases from V and 1 base from J; junction bases left unmatched: 2. Full variable domain (remainder filled in from reference TRBV5-1 and TRBJ2-2): KAGVTQTPRYLIKTRGQQVTLSCSPISGHRSVSWYQQTPGQGLQFLFEYFSETQRNKGNFPGRFSGRQFSNSRSEMNVSTLELGDSALYLCASSLGGQGNTGELFFGEGSRLTVL.

In this sample, this clonotype turned up a few times. V gene TRBV18 combines with J gene TRBJ1-5; D ambiguous. The germline gives CDR1 KGHSH, CDR2 LQKENI. The V end was cut by 2 bases, the J end by 4 bases, with 9 bases between. This CDR3 spans 14 amino acids. The CDR3 nucleotides read TGTGCCAGCTCACCAAGCCAGGTGAATCAGCCCCAGCATTTT. Its protein is CASSPSQVNQPQHF.

In its sample, this clonotype was seen a few times. This chain links TRBV7-9 with TRBJ2-6, with unresolved D. This CDR3 has 14 residues. Per the germline V gene, CDR1 is SEHNR and CDR2 is FQNEAQ (reference sequence). The V and J ends lost 8 bases and 2 bases respectively, with 10 bases between them. In nucleotides, the CDR3 is TGTGCCAGCCCCCCCCGGCCTGGGGCCAACGTCCTGACTTTC. This sequence encodes CASPPRPGANVLTF.

This clonotype was observed a handful of times. The chain carries TRBV11-2 and TRBJ2-1, with a weak D call TRBD2 (6 bases). The ends were cut back, 2 bases at V and 0 bases at J, with 14 bases in the middle. There are 17 residues in the CDR3. The V gene's germline CDR1 is SGHAT and CDR2 FQNNGV. The CDR3 loop is CASSLIPRGLSYNEQFF. CDR3 nucleotide sequence: TGTGCCAGCAGCTTAATCCCCCGGGGACTCTCCTACAATGAGCAGTTCTTC.

This clonotype has a handful of counts. The chain joins TRBV12-3 or TRBV12-4 to TRBJ1-1; D not resolved. The CDR3 has 12 residues. Trimming removed 2 bases from V and 12 bases from J, with 13 bases in between. The CDR3 DNA follows: TGTGCCAGCAGTTTAACCCGGGGAGGGTCTTTCTTT. This codes for CASSLTRGGSFF.

This clonotype was counted between two and nine times. Relative to the germline gene, one junction end is altered; a read error may explain this. V and J are TRBV6-2 or TRBV6-3 and TRBJ1-2, with D maybe TRBD1 (6 bases). The CDR3 runs to 13 residues. Germline V gene data show CDR1 as MNHEY and CDR2 as SVGEGT. The CDR3 nucleotides are TGTGCCAGCAGAGTAGTTTACCTCGGACAGCCCCTTTTC. The encoded protein is CASRVVYLGQPLF.

This clonotype was counted at least ten times. The chain recombines TRBV24-1 with TRBJ2-2; the match to TRBD1 covers 7 bases. This CDR3 contains 14 residues. After removal of 9 bases from V and 9 bases from J, the junction contained 12 bases not matched to a gene. Germline values: CDR1 KGHDR, CDR2 SFDVKD. The CDR3: CATSEAGGSRELFF. In DNA, the CDR3 is TGTGCCACCTCGGAGGCAGGGGGAAGCCGGGAGCTGTTTTTT.

This clonotype appeared a few times. V is TRBV20-1 and J is TRBJ1-3; D may be TRBD1 (5 bases). The CDR3 runs 13 residues. Germline V CDR1 and CDR2: DFQATT, SNEGSKA (reference sequence). V was pared by 3 bases and J by 2 bases, with 8 bases between. DNA for the CDR3: TGCAGTGCTAGTTTGGACACTGGAAACACCATATATTTT. It is translated as CSASLDTGNTIYF.

This clonotype was counted ten times or more. J is TRBJ1-1 and V is TRBV7-2; D gene uncertain. The CDR3 has 13 residues. Trimming pared 1 base from V and 1 base from J, leaving 4 bases between. Germline V lookup: CDR1 SGHTA, CDR2 FQGNSA. The DNA for the CDR3 is TGTGCCAGCAGCTTAGTAGCGAACACTGAAGCTTTCTTT. It is translated as CASSLVANTEAFF.

The rearrangement links TRBV7-9 to TRBJ1-2, with 7 bases that match TRBD1. From germline, CDR1 is SEHNR and CDR2 FQNEAQ (reference sequence). This CDR3 has 15 amino acids. The ends lost 4 bases at V and 4 bases at J; junction bases unmatched: 9. CDR3 region: CASSSTGVSAYGYTF. The DNA of the CDR3 is TGTGCCAGCAGCTCTACAGGGGTCAGCGCCTATGGCTACACCTTC. The full variable domain, its missing parts supplied by reference TRBV7-9 and TRBJ1-2, is DTGVSQNPRHKITKRGQNVTFRCDPISEHNRLYWYRQTLGQGPEFLTYFQNEAQLEKSRLLSDRFSAERPKGSFSTLEIQRTEQGDSAMYLCASSSTGVSAYGYTFGSGTRLTVV.

This chain links TRBV6-5 with TRBJ1-2, with 9 bases fitting TRBD1. Germline lookup yields CDR1 MNHEY and CDR2 SVGAGI. CDR3 length equals 15 residues. V gave up 4 bases and J gave up 6 bases; unmatched junction bases: 9. CDR3 sequence (DNA): TGTGCCAGCAGTTTGGGTGACAGGGGGTACGATGGCTACACCTTC. Encoded protein: CASSLGDRGYDGYTF.

The chain uses TRBV12-3 or TRBV12-4 and TRBJ2-1; a possible D gene is TRBD1 (6 bases). This CDR3 comprises 14 residues. V was cut by 6 bases and J by 2 bases, with 11 bases left in between. The CDR3 DNA sequence: TGTGCCAGCAGCTCACAGGGACCCTACAATGAGCAGTTCTTC. It is translated as CASSSQGPYNEQFF.

This clonotype occurred many times. The V call is TRBV29-1, the J call TRBJ2-7; D is ambiguous. Germline-derived CDR1 and CDR2 are SQVTM and ANQGSEA. V lost 4 bases to trimming and J lost 3 bases, with 10 bases between them. This CDR3 is 12 amino acids long. The CDR3 spells CSVGLGGYEQYF. DNA of the CDR3: TGCAGCGTTGGCCTGGGTGGCTACGAGCAGTACTTC.

This clonotype was counted a few times. The V and J genes are TRBV7-9 and TRBJ2-5; TRBD2 matches 8 bases. V was clipped by 7 bases and J by 4 bases; unmatched bases: 11. The CDR3 runs to 15 residues. Germline V CDR1 and CDR2: SEHNR, FQNEAQ (reference sequence). The CDR3 DNA reads TGTGCCAGCACCTCCCAACGGGCGGGAGGAGAGACCCAGTACTTC. Translated: CASTSQRAGGETQYF.

The chain joins TRBV12-3 or TRBV12-4 to TRBJ1-5; D not certain. V was trimmed by 5 bases and J by 3 bases, leaving 8 bases between them. This CDR3 comprises 13 residues. The CDR3 DNA is TGTGCCAGCAGTACCACGGTCAATCAGCCCCAGCATTTT. Protein: CASSTTVNQPQHF.

This clonotype has ten or more counts. The J gene is TRBJ2-3, the V gene TRBV4-2, with TRBD2 matching over 11 bases. Germline values: CDR1 LGHNA, CDR2 YNFKEQ. CDR3 length equals 18 residues. After removal of 2 bases from V and 2 bases from J, the junction contained 9 bases not matched to a gene. This CDR3 is CASSQPHGTSGITDTQYF. For the CDR3, the DNA is TGTGCCAGCAGCCAACCCCATGGGACTAGCGGAATCACAGATACGCAGTATTTT.